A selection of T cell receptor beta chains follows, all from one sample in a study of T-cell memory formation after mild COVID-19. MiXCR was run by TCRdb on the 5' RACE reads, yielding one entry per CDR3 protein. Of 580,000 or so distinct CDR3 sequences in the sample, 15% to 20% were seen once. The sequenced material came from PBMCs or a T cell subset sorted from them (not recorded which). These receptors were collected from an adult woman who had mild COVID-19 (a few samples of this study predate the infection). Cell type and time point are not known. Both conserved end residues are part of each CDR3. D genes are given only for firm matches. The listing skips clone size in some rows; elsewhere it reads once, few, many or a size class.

cdr3_nt: TGCGCCAGCAAGAACCCGGGACTCACCGAGCAGTACTTC
cdr3_aa: CASKNPGLTEQYF
d_call: NA
cdr3_length: 13
j_call: TRBJ2-7
clone_size: few
v_call: TRBV4-1

cdr3_nt: TGTGCCAGCAGTTTAGAGTACAGGGGTAATGAGCAGTTCTTC
cdr3_aa: CASSLEYRGNEQFF
d_call: TRBD1
cdr3_length: 14
j_call: TRBJ2-1
clone_size: NA
v_call: TRBV12-3/TRBV12-4

cdr3_nt: TGTGCCACCAGTGATGCAATAGCGGGAGGGCGTAATGAGCAGTTCTTC
cdr3_aa: CATSDAIAGGRNEQFF
d_call: TRBD2
cdr3_length: 16
j_call: TRBJ2-1
clone_size: few
v_call: TRBV24-1

cdr3_nt: TGTGCCAGCAGCCAAGGGGACGGGGTTAGCGGCTACACCTTC
cdr3_aa: CASSQGDGVSGYTF
d_call: NA
cdr3_length: 14
j_call: TRBJ1-2
clone_size: NA
v_call: TRBV4-2

cdr3_nt: TGTGCCAGCAGCTCCCGACTGGCGGGGGGGTTCCAAGAGACCCAGTACTTC
cdr3_aa: CASSSRLAGGFQETQYF
d_call: TRBD2
cdr3_length: 17
j_call: TRBJ2-5
clone_size: NA
v_call: TRBV9

cdr3_nt: TGTGCCATCACCAGCGCGGCACACTACGAGCAGTACTTC
cdr3_aa: CAITSAAHYEQYF
d_call: NA
cdr3_length: 13
j_call: TRBJ2-7
clone_size: few
v_call: TRBV10-3

cdr3_nt: TGTGCCAGCAGCACCCGCGGCAGGGAGGTTTCTGAAGCTTTCTTT
cdr3_aa: CASSTRGREVSEAFF
d_call: NA
cdr3_length: 15
j_call: TRBJ1-1
clone_size: few
v_call: TRBV7-9

cdr3_nt: TGTGCCAGCAGCTCCTCGGGCTATGAGCAGTTCTTC
cdr3_aa: CASSSSGYEQFF
d_call: NA
cdr3_length: 12
j_call: TRBJ2-1
clone_size: NA
v_call: TRBV7-2

cdr3_nt: TGTGCCAGCAGCGTAGCCCCTTTGGGTAGCGGAAACACAGATACGCAGTATTTT
cdr3_aa: CASSVAPLGSGNTDTQYF
d_call: NA
cdr3_length: 18
j_call: TRBJ2-3
clone_size: NA
v_call: TRBV9

cdr3_nt: TGTGCCAGCAGCTTAGATTCGGGAACCGGGGAGCTGTTTTTT
cdr3_aa: CASSLDSGTGELFF
d_call: NA
cdr3_length: 14
j_call: TRBJ2-2
clone_size: NA
v_call: TRBV7-2

cdr3_nt: TGCGCCAGCAGCTTGGGCGTGTGGCGCGGGGGCTATGAGCAGTTCTTC
cdr3_aa: CASSLGVWRGGYEQFF
d_call: NA
cdr3_length: 16
j_call: TRBJ2-1
clone_size: few
v_call: TRBV5-1

cdr3_nt: TGCAGTGCTAGCTTTGGCAGCCAAGAGACCCAGTACTTC
cdr3_aa: CSASFGSQETQYF
d_call: NA
cdr3_length: 13
j_call: TRBJ2-5
clone_size: NA
v_call: TRBV20-1

cdr3_nt: TGCAGCGTTGAAGAGGGTGGCAATCAGCCCCAGCATTTT
cdr3_aa: CSVEEGGNQPQHF
d_call: NA
cdr3_length: 13
j_call: TRBJ1-5
clone_size: NA
v_call: TRBV29-1

cdr3_nt: TGCAGTGCTAGTCGGCCGGGAGCTGGCGATACGCAGTATTTT
cdr3_aa: CSASRPGAGDTQYF
d_call: NA
cdr3_length: 14
j_call: TRBJ2-3
clone_size: many
v_call: TRBV20-1

cdr3_nt: TGTGCCAGCAGCCCCGTTTACATTGCCGTGACCGAGCGATCGAGGGGCGATGAGCAGTTCTTC
cdr3_aa: CASSPVYIAVTERSRGDEQFF
d_call: NA
cdr3_length: 21
j_call: TRBJ2-1
clone_size: NA
v_call: TRBV5-6

cdr3_nt: TGTGCCAGCAGCCAGACAGGTTACAATGAGCAGTTCTTC
cdr3_aa: CASSQTGYNEQFF
d_call: NA
cdr3_length: 13
j_call: TRBJ2-1
clone_size: few
v_call: TRBV6-5

cdr3_nt: TGCGCCAGCAGCACGGCCGGGACTAGCACAGATACGCAGTATTTT
cdr3_aa: CASSTAGTSTDTQYF
d_call: NA
cdr3_length: 15
j_call: TRBJ2-3
clone_size: few
v_call: TRBV5-1

cdr3_nt: TGTGCCAGCAGCAGTGGCTGGAAAGGGGTAACTGGGGCCAACGTCCTGACTTTC
cdr3_aa: CASSSGWKGVTGANVLTF
d_call: NA
cdr3_length: 18
j_call: TRBJ2-6
clone_size: few
v_call: TRBV21-1

cdr3_nt: TGTGCCAGCAGCCCACAGGGGATTAGCAATCAGCCCCAGCATTTT
cdr3_aa: CASSPQGISNQPQHF
d_call: TRBD1
cdr3_length: 15
j_call: TRBJ1-5
clone_size: NA
v_call: TRBV7-2

cdr3_nt: TGCAGTGCTAGACCGTCGAGCTCCTACAATGAGCAGTTCTTC
cdr3_aa: CSARPSSSYNEQFF
d_call: NA
cdr3_length: 14
j_call: TRBJ2-1
clone_size: NA
v_call: TRBV20-1

cdr3_nt: TGTGCCAGCAGCTTAGAGGAAGTAGCGGGGTACGAGCAGTACTTC
cdr3_aa: CASSLEEVAGYEQYF
d_call: TRBD2
cdr3_length: 15
j_call: TRBJ2-7
clone_size: few
v_call: TRBV11-2

cdr3_nt: TGTGCCAGCAGTGACCTCCTTAGGGGGGGAAATTCAGATACGCAGTATTTT
cdr3_aa: CASSDLLRGGNSDTQYF
d_call: NA
cdr3_length: 17
j_call: TRBJ2-3
clone_size: NA
v_call: TRBV25-1

cdr3_nt: TGTGCCAGCTCACCAATCCAGCACGGCACAGATACGCAGTATTTT
cdr3_aa: CASSPIQHGTDTQYF
d_call: NA
cdr3_length: 15
j_call: TRBJ2-3
clone_size: few
v_call: TRBV18

cdr3_nt: TGTGCCAGCAGCTTCCGGGCCGACGCCTACGAGCAGTACTTC
cdr3_aa: CASSFRADAYEQYF
d_call: NA
cdr3_length: 14
j_call: TRBJ2-7
clone_size: NA
v_call: TRBV5-6

cdr3_nt: TGTGCCAGCAGTACGAGTAACACCGGGGAGCTGTTTTTT
cdr3_aa: CASSTSNTGELFF
d_call: NA
cdr3_length: 13
j_call: TRBJ2-2
clone_size: few
v_call: TRBV6-6

cdr3_nt: TGCAGTGCTCCGCTGACACGCCGGGAGACCCAGTACTTC
cdr3_aa: CSAPLTRRETQYF
d_call: NA
cdr3_length: 13
j_call: TRBJ2-5
clone_size: NA
v_call: TRBV20-1

cdr3_nt: TGTGCCAGCAGTCGTGGACAGACCGAGCCAAATGGCTACACCTTC
cdr3_aa: CASSRGQTEPNGYTF
d_call: NA
cdr3_length: 15
j_call: TRBJ1-2
clone_size: few
v_call: TRBV14

cdr3_nt: TGTGCAGCCGGCGACTATTACGAGCAGTACTTC
cdr3_aa: CAAGDYYEQYF
d_call: NA
cdr3_length: 11
j_call: TRBJ2-7
clone_size: few
v_call: TRBV2

cdr3_nt: TGCAGCGTTGAATTCAGAGGGACAGGAGACTCCTACGAGCAGTACTTC
cdr3_aa: CSVEFRGTGDSYEQYF
d_call: TRBD1
cdr3_length: 16
j_call: TRBJ2-7
clone_size: NA
v_call: TRBV29-1

cdr3_nt: TGTGCCAGCAGTTACTCCCCGGGCGGTGAAGCTTTCTTT
cdr3_aa: CASSYSPGGEAFF
d_call: NA
cdr3_length: 13
j_call: TRBJ1-1
clone_size: NA
v_call: TRBV6-5

cdr3_nt: TGTGCCAGCAGCTCGGGACTACCACACGGCAATGAGCAGTTCTTC
cdr3_aa: CASSSGLPHGNEQFF
d_call: TRBD2
cdr3_length: 15
j_call: TRBJ2-1
clone_size: many
v_call: TRBV7-8

cdr3_nt: TGCGCCAGCAGCCCAGGGACAGTTCGTTTCACAGATACGCAGTATTTT
cdr3_aa: CASSPGTVRFTDTQYF
d_call: TRBD1
cdr3_length: 16
j_call: TRBJ2-3
clone_size: NA
v_call: TRBV5-1

cdr3_nt: TGTGCCAGCAGACGGACAGGGACTAATCAGCCCCAGCATTTT
cdr3_aa: CASRRTGTNQPQHF
d_call: TRBD1
cdr3_length: 14
j_call: TRBJ1-5
clone_size: NA
v_call: TRBV12-3/TRBV12-4

cdr3_nt: TGTGCCAGCAGTTACGAGGTGACCATTCAGTACTTC
cdr3_aa: CASSYEVTIQYF
d_call: NA
cdr3_length: 12
j_call: TRBJ2-4
clone_size: NA
v_call: TRBV6-2/TRBV6-3

cdr3_nt: TGTGCCAGCAGCCGACTAGCGGGCACCGGGGAGCTGTTTTTT
cdr3_aa: CASSRLAGTGELFF
d_call: TRBD2
cdr3_length: 14
j_call: TRBJ2-2
clone_size: few
v_call: TRBV7-9

cdr3_nt: TGTGCCAGCAGTCCAGGGGGGAGGATGAACACTGAAGCTTTCTTT
cdr3_aa: CASSPGGRMNTEAFF
d_call: TRBD1
cdr3_length: 15
j_call: TRBJ1-1
clone_size: few
v_call: TRBV6-6

cdr3_nt: TGTGCCAGTAGTATGACAGGGGAGATTGGTGAAGCTTTCTTT
cdr3_aa: CASSMTGEIGEAFF
d_call: TRBD1
cdr3_length: 14
j_call: TRBJ1-1
clone_size: NA
v_call: TRBV19

cdr3_nt: TGTGCCAGCAGCCAAGAATCCGGGACAGGCACAGATACGCAGTATTTT
cdr3_aa: CASSQESGTGTDTQYF
d_call: TRBD1
cdr3_length: 16
j_call: TRBJ2-3
clone_size: NA
v_call: TRBV14

cdr3_nt: TGTGCCAGCAGCTGGGTCGGGACATCCTCTAGCACAGATACGCAGTATTTT
cdr3_aa: CASSWVGTSSSTDTQYF
d_call: NA
cdr3_length: 17
j_call: TRBJ2-3
clone_size: NA
v_call: TRBV5-6

cdr3_nt: TGTGCCAGCAGCAGACAGGGGAGTAGCAATCAGCCCCAGCATTTT
cdr3_aa: CASSRQGSSNQPQHF
d_call: TRBD1
cdr3_length: 15
j_call: TRBJ1-5
clone_size: NA
v_call: TRBV7-8

cdr3_nt: TGTGCCAGCAGTTACTCGGCCAGCCACGAGCAGTACTTC
cdr3_aa: CASSYSASHEQYF
d_call: NA
cdr3_length: 13
j_call: TRBJ2-7
clone_size: NA
v_call: TRBV6-5

cdr3_nt: TGTGCCACCAGTGATGTGACAGGGTACGGCGATGAGCAGTTCTTC
cdr3_aa: CATSDVTGYGDEQFF
d_call: TRBD1
cdr3_length: 15
j_call: TRBJ2-1
clone_size: NA
v_call: TRBV24-1

cdr3_nt: TGTGCCACCCGGGATCGGGGCAATGAGCAGTTCTTC
cdr3_aa: CATRDRGNEQFF
d_call: NA
cdr3_length: 12
j_call: TRBJ2-1
clone_size: NA
v_call: TRBV19

cdr3_nt: TGTGCCAGCAATATAAGGGGGCAATCCACAGATACGCAGTATTTT
cdr3_aa: CASNIRGQSTDTQYF
d_call: TRBD1
cdr3_length: 15
j_call: TRBJ2-3
clone_size: NA
v_call: TRBV27

cdr3_nt: TGTGCCAGCCGAATGGCGCGGGGGGGCACAGATACGCAGTATTTT
cdr3_aa: CASRMARGGTDTQYF
d_call: TRBD2
cdr3_length: 15
j_call: TRBJ2-3
clone_size: NA
v_call: TRBV12-3/TRBV12-4

cdr3_nt: TGTGCCAGCAGCCCCACGCCTCGGAGCGACAATGAGCAGTTCTTC
cdr3_aa: CASSPTPRSDNEQFF
d_call: NA
cdr3_length: 15
j_call: TRBJ2-1
clone_size: few
v_call: TRBV7-9

cdr3_nt: TGTGCCAGCAGCTCCCGCTGGGGGGAGGACGAGACCCAGTACTTC
cdr3_aa: CASSSRWGEDETQYF
d_call: NA
cdr3_length: 15
j_call: TRBJ2-5
clone_size: NA
v_call: TRBV11-3

cdr3_nt: TGTGCCAGCAGCTTTCGACAGCTGAGCATGAACACTGAAGCTTTCTTT
cdr3_aa: CASSFRQLSMNTEAFF
d_call: NA
cdr3_length: 16
j_call: TRBJ1-1
clone_size: few
v_call: TRBV7-2

cdr3_nt: TGCGCCAGCAGCTTGTTAGGGACAGCCGGCGAGCCCCAGCATTTT
cdr3_aa: CASSLLGTAGEPQHF
d_call: TRBD1
cdr3_length: 15
j_call: TRBJ1-5
clone_size: NA
v_call: TRBV5-1

cdr3_nt: TGCGCCAGCAGCCAAGAGCCGGGACAGGACAATGAGCAGTTCTTC
cdr3_aa: CASSQEPGQDNEQFF
d_call: TRBD1
cdr3_length: 15
j_call: TRBJ2-1
clone_size: NA
v_call: TRBV4-3

cdr3_nt: TGCGCCAGCAGCCAAGTCCAGGGGCCCGGAGGCTACACCTTC
cdr3_aa: CASSQVQGPGGYTF
d_call: NA
cdr3_length: 14
j_call: TRBJ1-2
clone_size: few
v_call: TRBV4-1

cdr3_nt: TGTGCCAGCAGTTACTCCGGGCCTTGGGGGTATGGCTACACCTTC
cdr3_aa: CASSYSGPWGYGYTF
d_call: NA
cdr3_length: 15
j_call: TRBJ1-2
clone_size: NA
v_call: TRBV6-5

cdr3_nt: TGTGCCAGCAGCTCCTCAGGGGCGATGAATCAGCCCCAGCATTTT
cdr3_aa: CASSSSGAMNQPQHF
d_call: NA
cdr3_length: 15
j_call: TRBJ1-5
clone_size: NA
v_call: TRBV7-2

cdr3_nt: TGTGCCAGCAGTCGACTAGCGGGGGCATCCTACGAGCAGTACTTC
cdr3_aa: CASSRLAGASYEQYF
d_call: TRBD2
cdr3_length: 15
j_call: TRBJ2-7
clone_size: NA
v_call: TRBV6-2/TRBV6-3

cdr3_nt: TGCAGTGCTAGGTCTAGTCAAGAGCAGTTCTTC
cdr3_aa: CSARSSQEQFF
d_call: NA
cdr3_length: 11
j_call: TRBJ2-1
clone_size: NA
v_call: TRBV20-1

cdr3_nt: TGCGCCAGCAGCCAAGCCAGGGAGCGGACAGATACGCAGTATTTT
cdr3_aa: CASSQARERTDTQYF
d_call: NA
cdr3_length: 15
j_call: TRBJ2-3
clone_size: many
v_call: TRBV4-3